This TCR beta chain was profiled in a study of control samples from healthy donors and cancer patients. Assay: immunoSEQ multiplex PCR; the TCRdb copy retains only in-frame clones and omits some. Of about 100,000 clones listed, roughly 87% are singletons. This CDR3 has 14 residues. CDR1 and CDR2 (germline): SGHAT, FQNNGV. The germline V and J ends were trimmed by 1 base and 5 bases, with 8 bases remaining between them. The chain has TRBV11-2 and TRBJ1-4; D is uncertain. The specimen was blood. The source of this sequence is a woman aged 45-59 years in good health. Here the CDR3 DNA reads TGTGCCAGCAGCTTAGGACCGAGCAATGAAAAACTGTTTTTT. This gives the protein CASSLGPSNEKLFF.